The entry that follows covers one T cell receptor beta chain sequence. Its antigen remains unknown. The sample comes from a study of blood T cells in healthy people across ages. Alongside a J-beta primer mix, a sample-barcoded 5' primer served in a second PCR lasting 7 to 11 cycles. TCRdb itself ran the 5' RACE reads through MiXCR, one entry per CDR3 protein. The data contain just over 800,000 distinct CDR3 sequences, around two thirds of them singletons. Regarding the study as a whole: Long-lived donors had more naive CD4+ cells and higher diversity than aged donors. The CMV status of each donor remained undetermined, and this could have confounded shifts in expanded clonotypes. Investigators treated diversity estimates from one million T cells as underestimates.

Input material: blood. This clonotype originated in a man younger than 40 in good health.

Here the CDR3 reads CASSQLDRGTYEQYF. The CDR3, as DNA: TGCGCCAGCAGCCAACTGGACAGGGGCACCTACGAGCAGTACTTC. The chain employs TRBV4-1 and TRBJ2-7; 9 bases match TRBD1. The trim removed 2 bases at V and 2 bases at J, leaving 4 bases unmatched. CDR3 length: 15 residues. Per germline, CDR1 MGHRA and CDR2 YSYEKL.